Sequencing of this T cell receptor beta chain was carried out in a study of shared clonotypes between healthy human individuals. In the case of this clone: The sample contains more than one DNA sequence encoding this CDR3.

All the donors were Caucasian adults who lived in Nashville, Tennessee. Using immunoSEQ multiplex PCR, the repertoire was profiled, and TCRdb retains in-frame clones only, with some absent. The sample shows about 470,000 clones, roughly 77% of them seen only once. CDR3 length: 13 residues. From germline, CDR1 is MDHEN and CDR2 SYDVKM. Trimming took off 2 bases at V and 1 base at J, with 5 bases between the two ends. The chain couples TRBV28 to TRBJ1-1; no definite D call. The sample taken for sequencing was PBMCs. This clonotype originated in a woman aged 40 to 49 in good health. Some clones in this sample may be carry-over from other donors' samples. This CDR3 reads CASSLPGNTEAFF. The CDR3 bases are TGTGCCAGCAGTTTACCAGGGAACACTGAAGCTTTCTTT.